This TCR beta chain was recovered during a study of T cells after yellow fever vaccination. There are a few counts of this clonotype. Germline V gives CDR1 ENHRY, CDR2 SYGVKD. This CDR3 is built from 14 residues. The V gene lost 7 bases and the J gene lost 5 bases, with 17 bases spanning the gap. TCRdb re-called the 5' RACE reads with MiXCR, one entry per CDR3 protein. The sample contains hundreds of thousands of distinct CDR3 sequences, approximately 13% of which appear only once. The sequenced sample was CD4+ T cells sorted from PBMCs, obtained 15 days after the yellow fever booster vaccination. The source is a man between 18 and 29 years old who received the YFV17D yellow fever vaccine. The rearrangement uses TRBV10-3 and TRBJ1-2; D unresolved. CDR3 DNA: TGTGCCATCAAAGGCCTCAGCTTTCGGTATGGCTACACCTTC. Translating it yields CAIKGLSFRYGYTF.